A single T cell receptor (beta chain) is shown here with its context. Its matching antigen is unknown. This CDR3 contains 15 residues. The V end was cut by 5 bases, the J end by 0 bases, with 11 bases between. Germline V gene data show CDR1 as SEHNR and CDR2 as FQNEAQ (reference sequence). The data belong to a study of graft-versus-host responses after intestinal transplantation. Whole-study context: The transplants performed in recipients were multivisceral, liver-intestinal, or isolated intestinal.

Sequencing used immunoSEQ multiplex PCR; TCRdb keeps in-frame clones, though not all of them. Here the sample spans about 89,000 clones, 85% to 95% being singletons. Study-level points and caveats: The authors found GvH clones in recipient marrow, some appearing first in ileum or blood.

The sequence came from a human donor who received an intestinal transplant. The chain couples TRBV7-9 to TRBJ2-1; D remains ambiguous. Sequenced here: unstimulated CD8+ T cells sorted from spleen or lymph node cells, sampled before intestinal transplant. CDR3 protein: CASSLLPGSYNEQFF. CDR3 bases: TGTGCCAGCAGCCTCCTCCCCGGCTCCTACAATGAGCAGTTCTTC. Based on the CDR3 plus reference TRBV7-9 and TRBJ2-1, the full variable domain is DTGVSQNPRHKITKRGQNVTFRCDPISEHNRLYWYRQTLGQGPEFLTYFQNEAQLEKSRLLSDRFSAERPKGSFSTLEIQRTEQGDSAMYLCASSLLPGSYNEQFFGPGTRLTVL.